A selection of T cell receptor beta chains follows, all from one sample in a study of blood T cell repertoires in COVID-19. Repertoires were generated with immunoSEQ multiplex PCR, while TCRdb's copy carries only in-frame clones and drops some. This table holds just over 300,000 clones, 90% found once. Sequenced: PBMCs or T cells enriched from blood (not recorded which). All receptors come from a woman younger than 35 with acute COVID-19. The CDR3 runs from the conserved cysteine through the conserved F or W. Fields, in order: D gene, V gene, J gene, CDR3 protein. A D gene is named only where the DNA matches it firmly.

D gene: NA
V gene: TRBV28
J gene: TRBJ1-1
CDR3 protein: CASSFPGNTEAFF

D gene: NA
V gene: TRBV19
J gene: TRBJ2-1
CDR3 protein: CASSLSDNEQFF

D gene: TRBD2
V gene: TRBV14
J gene: TRBJ2-7
CDR3 protein: CASSPRTSGQQYF

D gene: TRBD1
V gene: TRBV19
J gene: TRBJ1-5
CDR3 protein: CASSIWGPGQGGNQPQHF

D gene: NA
V gene: TRBV6-5
J gene: TRBJ1-1
CDR3 protein: CASGGAISTEAFF

D gene: TRBD1
V gene: TRBV7-2
J gene: TRBJ1-2
CDR3 protein: CASSSDRGRHGYTF

D gene: NA
V gene: TRBV29-1
J gene: TRBJ1-2
CDR3 protein: CSVGGSNRRGYGYTF

D gene: TRBD1
V gene: TRBV10-1
J gene: TRBJ1-2
CDR3 protein: CASDGTGYSNYGYTF

D gene: NA
V gene: TRBV21-1
J gene: TRBJ1-3
CDR3 protein: CASSKGKQDGGNTIYF

D gene: TRBD2
V gene: TRBV27
J gene: TRBJ2-1
CDR3 protein: CASSERGLLNEQFF

D gene: TRBD2
V gene: TRBV7-3
J gene: TRBJ2-2
CDR3 protein: CASSRLAGGTNTGELFF

D gene: NA
V gene: TRBV19
J gene: TRBJ2-3
CDR3 protein: CASSPRDPGDTQYF

D gene: NA
V gene: TRBV24-1
J gene: TRBJ2-6
CDR3 protein: CATSGGLGQRGLSGANVLTF

D gene: NA
V gene: TRBV28
J gene: TRBJ1-2
CDR3 protein: CASTYSGGFNYGYTF

D gene: NA
V gene: TRBV2
J gene: TRBJ1-5
CDR3 protein: CASSGLGRGNQPQHF

D gene: NA
V gene: TRBV5-6
J gene: TRBJ2-1
CDR3 protein: CASSYVTSAYNEQFF

D gene: NA
V gene: TRBV20-1
J gene: TRBJ2-1
CDR3 protein: CSAVNGEQFF

D gene: TRBD2
V gene: TRBV19
J gene: TRBJ2-3
CDR3 protein: CASTHGAGGPGSTDTQYF

D gene: TRBD2
V gene: TRBV9
J gene: TRBJ2-7
CDR3 protein: CASSVGHGGSYEQYF

D gene: TRBD1
V gene: TRBV11-2
J gene: TRBJ1-5
CDR3 protein: CASSPRQGDWQPQHF

D gene: NA
V gene: TRBV27
J gene: TRBJ1-6
CDR3 protein: CASSLGQLINSPLHF

D gene: NA
V gene: TRBV6-5
J gene: TRBJ1-2
CDR3 protein: CASSYTGRVNYGYTF

D gene: TRBD1
V gene: TRBV24-1
J gene: TRBJ1-2
CDR3 protein: CATSDPGTGNYGYTF

D gene: TRBD1
V gene: TRBV6-2/TRBV6-3
J gene: TRBJ1-2
CDR3 protein: CASSQSRQGANGYTF

D gene: TRBD1
V gene: TRBV30
J gene: TRBJ1-3
CDR3 protein: CAWRLAGQGRNTIYF

D gene: NA
V gene: TRBV10-3
J gene: TRBJ2-7
CDR3 protein: CAISGASARGENEQYF

D gene: TRBD1
V gene: TRBV4-2
J gene: TRBJ1-2
CDR3 protein: CASSQAWDSNYGYTF

D gene: TRBD1
V gene: TRBV28
J gene: TRBJ1-1
CDR3 protein: CATRARWDSTEAFF

D gene: NA
V gene: TRBV5-4
J gene: TRBJ2-3
CDR3 protein: CASSLRREITDTQYF

D gene: TRBD1
V gene: TRBV4-2
J gene: TRBJ1-2
CDR3 protein: CASSQGQGYFYGYTF

D gene: TRBD1
V gene: TRBV5-1
J gene: TRBJ1-2
CDR3 protein: CASTPTGQGQLNYGYTF

D gene: TRBD1
V gene: TRBV3-1/TRBV3-2
J gene: TRBJ1-4
CDR3 protein: CASSRGQVATNEKLFF

D gene: NA
V gene: TRBV11-2
J gene: TRBJ1-2
CDR3 protein: CASSLTGINYGYTF

D gene: NA
V gene: TRBV5-1
J gene: TRBJ2-7
CDR3 protein: CASSLAVGRGEQYF

D gene: TRBD2
V gene: TRBV5-6
J gene: TRBJ2-7
CDR3 protein: CASSLGTSGRGYEQYF